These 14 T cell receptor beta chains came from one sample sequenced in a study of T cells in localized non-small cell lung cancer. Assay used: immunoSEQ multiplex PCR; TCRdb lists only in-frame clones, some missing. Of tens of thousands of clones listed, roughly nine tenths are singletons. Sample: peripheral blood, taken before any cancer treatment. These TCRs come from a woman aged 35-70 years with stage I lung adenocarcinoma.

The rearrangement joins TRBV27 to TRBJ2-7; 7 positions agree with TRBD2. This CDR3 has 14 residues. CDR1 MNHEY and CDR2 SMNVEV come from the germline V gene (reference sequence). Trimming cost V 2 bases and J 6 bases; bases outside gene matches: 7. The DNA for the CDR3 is TGTGCCAGCAGTTTAATGGGACTACCACGCGAGCAGTACTTC. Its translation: CASSLMGLPREQYF.

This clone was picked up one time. The CDR3 DNA reads as TGTGCCAGCAGGATGGGTGGGGGGAGTACTGAAGCTTTCTTT. This codes for CASRMGGGSTEAFF. The genes are TRBV6-1 and TRBJ1-1; TRBD1 might be the D (5 bases). CDR3 length: 14 residues. The germline CDR1 and CDR2 sequences are MNHNS and SASEGT. The V end lost 6 bases, the J end lost 5 bases, and 16 bases lay between the germline ends.

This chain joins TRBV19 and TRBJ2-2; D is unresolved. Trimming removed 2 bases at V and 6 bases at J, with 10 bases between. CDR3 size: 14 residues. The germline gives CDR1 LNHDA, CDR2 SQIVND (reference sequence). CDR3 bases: TGTGCCAGTAGTATAATCAGTTCGTCCGGGGAGCTGTTTTTT. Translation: CASSIISSSGELFF.

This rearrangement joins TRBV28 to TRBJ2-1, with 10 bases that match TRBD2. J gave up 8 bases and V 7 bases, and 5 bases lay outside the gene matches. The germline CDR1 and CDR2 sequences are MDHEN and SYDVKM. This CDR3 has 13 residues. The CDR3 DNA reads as TGTGCCAGCATATCTAGCGGGGGCGATGAGCAGTTCTTC. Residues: CASISSGGDEQFF.

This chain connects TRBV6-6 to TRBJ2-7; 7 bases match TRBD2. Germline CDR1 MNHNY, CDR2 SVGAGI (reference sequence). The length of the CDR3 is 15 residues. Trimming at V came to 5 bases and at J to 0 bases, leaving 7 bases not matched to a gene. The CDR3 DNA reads TGTGCCAGCAGTCCAACTAGCGCCAGCTCCTACGAGCAGTACTTC. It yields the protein CASSPTSASSYEQYF.

For the CDR3, the DNA is TGTGCCAGCAGCGTAGAACAAAACTTCTACGAGCAGTACTTC. Translated, it gives CASSVEQNFYEQYF. The chain recombines TRBV9 with TRBJ2-7; no clear D. The CDR3 consists of 14 residues. Germline V gene data show CDR1 as SGDLS and CDR2 as YYNGEE. Trimming shortened V by 0 bases and J by 3 bases, and 10 bases separated the two germline ends.

The CDR3 sequence is CASTSKVGQGASYTF. The CDR3 bases are TGTGCCAGCACCTCCAAGGTCGGACAGGGGGCGAGCTACACCTTC. V and J are TRBV28 and TRBJ1-2; the match to TRBD1 covers 11 bases. Germline CDR1 MDHEN, CDR2 SYDVKM. J lost 9 bases, V lost 7 bases, and 13 bases had no gene match. The length of the CDR3 is 15 residues.

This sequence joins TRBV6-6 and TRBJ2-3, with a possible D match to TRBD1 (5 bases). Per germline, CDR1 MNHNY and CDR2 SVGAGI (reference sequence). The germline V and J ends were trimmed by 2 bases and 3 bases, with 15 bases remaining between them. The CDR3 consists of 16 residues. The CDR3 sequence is CASSYPQMQGTDTQYF. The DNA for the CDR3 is TGTGCCAGCAGTTACCCCCAAATGCAGGGAACAGATACGCAGTATTTT.

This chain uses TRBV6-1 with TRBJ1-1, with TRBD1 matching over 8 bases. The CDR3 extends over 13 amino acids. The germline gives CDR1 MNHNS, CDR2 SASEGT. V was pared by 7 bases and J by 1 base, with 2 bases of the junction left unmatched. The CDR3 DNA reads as TGTGCCAGCACCGACAGGGGGAACACTGAAGCTTTCTTT. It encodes CASTDRGNTEAFF.

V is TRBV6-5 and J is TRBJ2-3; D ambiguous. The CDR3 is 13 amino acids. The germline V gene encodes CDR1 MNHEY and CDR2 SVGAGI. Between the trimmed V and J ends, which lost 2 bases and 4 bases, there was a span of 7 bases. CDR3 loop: CASSYRLSDTQYF. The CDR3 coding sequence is TGTGCCAGCAGTTACCGACTGTCAGATACGCAGTATTTT.

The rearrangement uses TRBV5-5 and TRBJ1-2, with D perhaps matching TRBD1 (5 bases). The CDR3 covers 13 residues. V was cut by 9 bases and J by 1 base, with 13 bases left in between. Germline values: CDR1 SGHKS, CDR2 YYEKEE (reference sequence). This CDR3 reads CATRYRSNYGYTF. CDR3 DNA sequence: TGTGCCACGAGATACAGGAGTAACTATGGCTACACCTTC.

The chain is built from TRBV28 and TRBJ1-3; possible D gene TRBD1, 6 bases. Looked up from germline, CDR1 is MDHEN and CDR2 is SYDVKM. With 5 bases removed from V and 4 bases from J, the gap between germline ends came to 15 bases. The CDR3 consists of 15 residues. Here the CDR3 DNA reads TGTGCCAGCAGTCCAATAACAGGGTCGGGAAACACCATATATTTT. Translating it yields CASSPITGSGNTIYF. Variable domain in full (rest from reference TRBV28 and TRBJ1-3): DVKVTQSSRYLVKRTGEKVFLECVQDMDHENMFWYRQDPGLGLRLIYFSYDVKMKEKGDIPEGYSVSREKKERFSLILESASTNQTSMYLCASSPITGSGNTIYFGEGSWLTVV.

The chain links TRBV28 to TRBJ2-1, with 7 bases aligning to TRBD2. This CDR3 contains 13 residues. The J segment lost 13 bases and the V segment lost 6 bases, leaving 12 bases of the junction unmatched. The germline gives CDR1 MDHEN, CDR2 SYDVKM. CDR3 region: CASRTVGGSPQFF. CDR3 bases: TGTGCCAGCAGAACCGTCGGGGGGAGCCCCCAGTTCTTC. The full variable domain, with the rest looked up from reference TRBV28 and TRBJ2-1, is DVKVTQSSRYLVKRTGEKVFLECVQDMDHENMFWYRQDPGLGLRLIYFSYDVKMKEKGDIPEGYSVSREKKERFSLILESASTNQTSMYLCASRTVGGSPQFFGPGTRLTVL.

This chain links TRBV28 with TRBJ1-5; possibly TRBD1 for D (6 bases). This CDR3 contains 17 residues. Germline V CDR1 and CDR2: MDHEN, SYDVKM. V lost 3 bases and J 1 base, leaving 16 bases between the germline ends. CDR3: CASSLPSGGASNQPQHF. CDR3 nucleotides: TGTGCCAGCAGTTTGCCCTCCGGGGGGGCCAGCAATCAGCCCCAGCATTTT.